A selection of T cell receptor beta chains follows, all from one sample in a study of blood T cell repertoires in COVID-19. The data were produced by immunoSEQ multiplex PCR, yet TCRdb's version contains in-frame clones alone and is incomplete. The table has fewer than 250,000 clones, around nine tenths seen once. The sequenced sample consisted of peripheral blood. Receptors originate from a man aged 55 to 70 with acute or convalescent COVID-19. Each CDR3 is given with its conserved first and last residue. D genes are given only for firm matches. For some rows the clone size is stated as once, few or many, or as a class when expanded; others skip it.

TRBJ2-6 | TRBV10-2 | . | . | TGCGCCAGCAGATCGACAGGCTCTGGGGCCAACGTCCTGACTTTC | CASRSTGSGANVLTF
TRBJ2-1 | TRBV19 | TRBD1 | . | TGTGCCAGTAGTATCCCCTACCGGGACAGGGGGCTGCACAATGAGCAGTTCTTC | CASSIPYRDRGLHNEQFF
TRBJ2-1 | TRBV9 | . | few | TGTGCCAGCAGCGCGGGACACCCCAATGAGCAGTTCTTC | CASSAGHPNEQFF
TRBJ2-2 | TRBV5-6 | . | . | TGTGCCAGCAGCTTGCTTCCCCGGAACACCGGGGAGCTGTTTTTT | CASSLLPRNTGELFF
TRBJ2-7 | TRBV6-2/TRBV6-3 | TRBD1 | . | TGTGCCAGCAGTCCCGGGACAGGGGTAAGGGAGCAGTACTTC | CASSPGTGVREQYF
TRBJ2-2 | TRBV2 | TRBD1 | . | TGTGCCACCCGAACAGGGGCCGGCTACACCGGGGAGCTGTTTTTT | CATRTGAGYTGELFF
TRBJ1-3 | TRBV20-1 | . | . | TGCAGTGCTAGTCCTCCAGGGGTCGGAAACACCATATATTTT | CSASPPGVGNTIYF
TRBJ2-1 | TRBV7-2 | TRBD2 | . | TGTGCCAGCAGCTTATTGGTCGGCGGGGGGAGGTCCTACAATGAGCAGTTCTTC | CASSLLVGGGRSYNEQFF
TRBJ2-7 | TRBV11-3 | . | . | TGTGCCAGCAGCTTTCGGAGGGGCCACGAGCAGTACTTC | CASSFRRGHEQYF
TRBJ1-4 | TRBV29-1 | TRBD1 | . | TGCAGCGCCTTAAGGATGGGGACAGGGGGGAGGGAAAAACTGTTTTTT | CSALRMGTGGREKLFF
TRBJ2-1 | TRBV7-9 | TRBD2 | once | TGTGCCAGCAGCTTATCCCCCCGGGCTAGCGGGGGGCTGGATGAGCAGTTCTTC | CASSLSPRASGGLDEQFF